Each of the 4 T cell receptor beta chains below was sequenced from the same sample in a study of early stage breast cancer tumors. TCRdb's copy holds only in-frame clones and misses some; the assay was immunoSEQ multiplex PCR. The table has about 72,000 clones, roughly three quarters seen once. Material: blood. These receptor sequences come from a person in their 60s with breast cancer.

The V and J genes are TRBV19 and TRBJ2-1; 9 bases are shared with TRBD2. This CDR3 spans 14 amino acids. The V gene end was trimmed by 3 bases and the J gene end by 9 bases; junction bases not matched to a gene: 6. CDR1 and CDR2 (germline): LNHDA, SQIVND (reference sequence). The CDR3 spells CASSIGGRAGEQFF. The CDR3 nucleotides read TGTGCCAGTAGTATCGGCGGGAGGGCCGGTGAGCAGTTCTTC. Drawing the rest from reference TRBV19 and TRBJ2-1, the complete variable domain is DGGITQSPKYLFRKEGQNVTLSCEQNLNHDAMYWYRQDPGQGLRLIYYSQIVNDFQKGDIAEGYSVSREKKESFPLTVTSAQKNPTAFYLCASSIGGRAGEQFFGPGTRLTVL.

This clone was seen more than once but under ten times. The CDR3 here is CASTNNPQHTDTQYF. The CDR3 DNA sequence: TGTGCCAGTACTAACAACCCACAGCACACAGATACGCAGTATTTT. The chain has TRBV19 and TRBJ2-3; no firm D call. V lost 7 bases and J lost 2, with 16 bases in between. The CDR3 sequence is 15 residues long. Per the germline V gene, CDR1 is LNHDA and CDR2 is SQIVND (reference sequence).

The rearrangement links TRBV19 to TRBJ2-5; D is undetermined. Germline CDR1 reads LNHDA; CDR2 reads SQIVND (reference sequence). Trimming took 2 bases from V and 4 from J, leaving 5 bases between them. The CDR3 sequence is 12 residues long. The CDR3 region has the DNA TGTGCCAGTAGTATAATCGGAGAGACCCAGTACTTC. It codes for CASSIIGETQYF. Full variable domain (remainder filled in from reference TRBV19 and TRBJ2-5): DGGITQSPKYLFRKEGQNVTLSCEQNLNHDAMYWYRQDPGQGLRLIYYSQIVNDFQKGDIAEGYSVSREKKESFPLTVTSAQKNPTAFYLCASSIIGETQYFGPGTRLLVL.

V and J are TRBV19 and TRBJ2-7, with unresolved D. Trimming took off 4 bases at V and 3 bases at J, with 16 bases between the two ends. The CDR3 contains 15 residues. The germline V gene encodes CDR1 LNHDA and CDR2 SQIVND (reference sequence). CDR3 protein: CASSSSGLPFYEQYF. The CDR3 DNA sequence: TGTGCCAGTAGTAGTTCCGGGCTCCCTTTCTACGAGCAGTACTTC.